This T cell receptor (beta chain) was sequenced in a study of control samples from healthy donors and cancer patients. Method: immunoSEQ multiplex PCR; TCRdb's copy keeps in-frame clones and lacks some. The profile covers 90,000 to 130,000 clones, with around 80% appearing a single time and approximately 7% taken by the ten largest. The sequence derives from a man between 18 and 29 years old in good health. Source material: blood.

The CDR3 is CASSQEHPTMEEYF. The CDR3, as DNA: TGTGCCAGCAGCCAAGAACACCCCACTATGGAGGAGTATTTT. V gene TRBV4-2 combines with J gene TRBJ2-3; D is perhaps TRBD2 (5 bases). V was clipped by 0 bases and J by 13 bases, with 17 bases between them. The CDR3 contains 14 residues. Germline CDR1 and CDR2: LGHNA and YNFKEQ.